This TCR beta chain was profiled in a study of cytomegalovirus exposure and HLA in healthy donors. This CDR3 comprises 11 residues. CDR1 is MNHNS, CDR2 SASEGT, per germline. V gave up 2 bases and J gave up 11 bases, with 9 bases separating them. TCRdb keeps only in-frame clones here, not all; method: immunoSEQ multiplex PCR. Among a few hundred thousand clones listed, approximately 80% were seen once. With regard to this clone: The antigen remains undetermined.

The donors were members of the roughly 130-subject validation cohort (separate from the approximately 730-subject first cohort). Notes on the study in general: Overall, about 160 TCR beta chains were annotated as cytomegalovirus-associated. The study found most TCR sequences rare, yet found some public TCRs in many donors. A few chains tied to CMV proved CMV antigen-specific in vitro.

The chain recombines TRBV6-1 with TRBJ1-1, with D unclear. The receptor was isolated from a woman aged 25 to 39 in good health and CMV-seropositive. What was sequenced was PBMCs. The CDR3 sequence is CASSELRLAFF. Written as DNA, the CDR3 is TGTGCCAGCAGTGAACTTCGTTTGGCTTTCTTT.